This T cell receptor (beta chain) comes out of a study of T cells after yellow fever vaccination. V lost 6 bases to trimming and J lost 2 bases; unmatched junction nucleotides: 8. CDR3 length: 15 amino acids. The study made its TCR cDNA through 5'RACE template switching. That step introduced a universal primer site along with UMIs. TCRdb re-analysed the 5' RACE reads in MiXCR, keeping a single row per CDR3 protein. Here the sample spans over 70,000 distinct CDR3 sequences, approximately 7.5% being singletons. The sequences come from CD8+ T cells sorted from PBMCs, collected on the day of the yellow fever booster vaccination. The chain employs TRBV12-3 or TRBV12-4 and TRBJ2-3; 7 bases agree with TRBD2. This TCR was recovered from a young man who received the YFV17D yellow fever vaccine. CDR3 in DNA: TGTGCCAGCAGCCCCGTAAGCGGGGTCACAGATACGCAGTATTTT. Translation: CASSPVSGVTDTQYF.